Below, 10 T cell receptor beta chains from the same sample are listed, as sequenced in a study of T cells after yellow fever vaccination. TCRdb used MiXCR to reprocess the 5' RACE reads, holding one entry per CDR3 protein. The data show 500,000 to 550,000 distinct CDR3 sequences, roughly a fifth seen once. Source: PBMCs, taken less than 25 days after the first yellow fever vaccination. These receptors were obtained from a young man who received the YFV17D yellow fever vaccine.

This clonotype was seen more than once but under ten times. The CDR3 reads CSAETLRTAHNEQFF. The CDR3 region has the DNA TGCAGTGCCGAGACCTTGAGGACAGCACACAATGAGCAGTTCTTC. The rearrangement joins TRBV20-1 to TRBJ2-1, with a weak D call TRBD1 (6 bases). Germline loops: CDR1 DFQATT, CDR2 SNEGSKA (reference sequence). V lost 6 bases and J lost 5, with 20 bases in between. This CDR3 comprises 15 residues.

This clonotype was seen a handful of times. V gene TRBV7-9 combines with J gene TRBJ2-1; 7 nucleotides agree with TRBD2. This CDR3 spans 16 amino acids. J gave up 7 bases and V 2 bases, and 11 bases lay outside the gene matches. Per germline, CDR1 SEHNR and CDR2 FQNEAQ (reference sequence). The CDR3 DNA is TGTGCCAGCAGCTTAATGGGGGGTCGGGGGGATAATGAGCAGTTCTTC. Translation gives CASSLMGGRGDNEQFF.

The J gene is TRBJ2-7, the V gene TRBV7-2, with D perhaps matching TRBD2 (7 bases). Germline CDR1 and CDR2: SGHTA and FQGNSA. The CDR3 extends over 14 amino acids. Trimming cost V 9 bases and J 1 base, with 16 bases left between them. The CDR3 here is CASRRGGNSYEQYF. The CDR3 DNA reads TGTGCCAGTAGACGCGGGGGCAATTCCTACGAGCAGTACTTC.

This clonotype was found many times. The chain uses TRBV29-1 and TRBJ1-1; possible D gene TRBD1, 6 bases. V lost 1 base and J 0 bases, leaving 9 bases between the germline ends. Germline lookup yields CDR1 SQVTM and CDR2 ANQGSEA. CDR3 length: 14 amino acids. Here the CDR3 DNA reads TGCAGCGTTGAAGTCGGGGGCATGAACACTGAAGCTTTCTTT. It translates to CSVEVGGMNTEAFF.

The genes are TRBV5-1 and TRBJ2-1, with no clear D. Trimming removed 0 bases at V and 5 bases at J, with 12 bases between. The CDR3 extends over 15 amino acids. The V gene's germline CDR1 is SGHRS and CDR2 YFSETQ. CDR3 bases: TGCGCCAGCAGCTTGGGCCCAGGTCAACACAATGAGCAGTTCTTC. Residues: CASSLGPGQHNEQFF. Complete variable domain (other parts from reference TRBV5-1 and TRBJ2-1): KAGVTQTPRYLIKTRGQQVTLSCSPISGHRSVSWYQQTPGQGLQFLFEYFSETQRNKGNFPGRFSGRQFSNSRSEMNVSTLELGDSALYLCASSLGPGQHNEQFFGPGTRLTVL.

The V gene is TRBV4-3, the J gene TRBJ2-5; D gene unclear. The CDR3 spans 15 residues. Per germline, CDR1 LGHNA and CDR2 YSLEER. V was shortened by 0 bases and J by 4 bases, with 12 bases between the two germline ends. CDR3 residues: CASSQDRAWGETQYF. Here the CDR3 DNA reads TGCGCCAGCAGCCAAGATCGGGCATGGGGAGAGACCCAGTACTTC.

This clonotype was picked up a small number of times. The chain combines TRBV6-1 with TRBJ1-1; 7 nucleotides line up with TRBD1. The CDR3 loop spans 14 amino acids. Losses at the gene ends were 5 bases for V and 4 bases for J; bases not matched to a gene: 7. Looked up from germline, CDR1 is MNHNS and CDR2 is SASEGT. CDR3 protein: CASSTTGAGTEAFF. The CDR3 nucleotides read TGTGCCAGCAGTACAACAGGGGCGGGCACTGAAGCTTTCTTT.

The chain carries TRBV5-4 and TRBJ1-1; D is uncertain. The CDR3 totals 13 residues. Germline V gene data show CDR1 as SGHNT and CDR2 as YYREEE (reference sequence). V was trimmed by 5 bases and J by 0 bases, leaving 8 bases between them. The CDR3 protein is CASRPTLNTEAFF. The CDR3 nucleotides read TGTGCCAGCAGACCGACCCTGAACACTGAAGCTTTCTTT.

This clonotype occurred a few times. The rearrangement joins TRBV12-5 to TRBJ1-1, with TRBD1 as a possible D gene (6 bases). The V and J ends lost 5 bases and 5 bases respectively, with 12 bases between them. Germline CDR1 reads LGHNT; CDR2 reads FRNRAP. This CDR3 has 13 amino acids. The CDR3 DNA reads TGTGCTAGTGGTGCAGATACAGGGACTGAAGCTTTCTTT. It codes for CASGADTGTEAFF.

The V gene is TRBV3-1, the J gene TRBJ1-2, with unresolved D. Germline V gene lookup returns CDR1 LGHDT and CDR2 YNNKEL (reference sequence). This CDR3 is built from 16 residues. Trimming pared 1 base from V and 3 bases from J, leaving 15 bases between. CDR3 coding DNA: TGTGCCAGCAGCCAAGTTAGGCGCGCTACTTACTATGGCTACACCTTC. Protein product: CASSQVRRATYYGYTF.